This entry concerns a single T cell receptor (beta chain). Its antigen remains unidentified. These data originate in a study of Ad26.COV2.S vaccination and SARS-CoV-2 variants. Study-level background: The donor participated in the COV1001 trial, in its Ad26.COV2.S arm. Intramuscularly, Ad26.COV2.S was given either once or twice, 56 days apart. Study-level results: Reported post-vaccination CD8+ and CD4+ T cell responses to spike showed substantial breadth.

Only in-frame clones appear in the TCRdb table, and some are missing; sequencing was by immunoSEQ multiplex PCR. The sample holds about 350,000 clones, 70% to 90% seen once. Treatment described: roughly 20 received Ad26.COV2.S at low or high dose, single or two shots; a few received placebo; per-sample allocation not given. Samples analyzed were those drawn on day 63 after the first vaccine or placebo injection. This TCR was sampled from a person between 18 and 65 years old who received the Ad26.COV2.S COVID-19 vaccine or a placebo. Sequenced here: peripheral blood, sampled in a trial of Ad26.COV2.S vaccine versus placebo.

CDR3 region: CASSTHWDSSYEQYF. Here the CDR3 DNA reads TGCGCCAGCAGCACTCATTGGGACAGCTCCTACGAGCAGTACTTC. The chain joins TRBV5-1 to TRBJ2-7; 7 positions match TRBD1. This CDR3 region has 15 residues. J gave up 0 bases and V 4 bases, and 7 bases lay outside the gene matches. Looked up from germline, CDR1 is SGHRS and CDR2 is YFSETQ. The whole variable domain, filled in from reference TRBV5-1 and TRBJ2-7, reads KAGVTQTPRYLIKTRGQQVTLSCSPISGHRSVSWYQQTPGQGLQFLFEYFSETQRNKGNFPGRFSGRQFSNSRSEMNVSTLELGDSALYLCASSTHWDSSYEQYFGPGTRLTVT.